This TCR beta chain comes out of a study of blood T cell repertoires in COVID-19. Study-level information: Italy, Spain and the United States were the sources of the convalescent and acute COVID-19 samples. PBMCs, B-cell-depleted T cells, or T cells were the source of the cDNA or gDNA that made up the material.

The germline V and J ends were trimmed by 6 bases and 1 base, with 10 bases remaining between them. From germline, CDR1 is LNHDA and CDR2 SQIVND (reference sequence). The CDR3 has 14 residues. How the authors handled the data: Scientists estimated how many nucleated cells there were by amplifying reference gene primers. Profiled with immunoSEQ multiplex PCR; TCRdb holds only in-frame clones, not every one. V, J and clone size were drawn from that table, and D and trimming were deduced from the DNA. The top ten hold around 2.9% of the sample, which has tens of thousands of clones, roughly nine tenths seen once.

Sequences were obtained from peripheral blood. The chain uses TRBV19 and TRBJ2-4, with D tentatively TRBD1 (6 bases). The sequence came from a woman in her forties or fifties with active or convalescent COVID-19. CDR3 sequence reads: CASSHREAKNIQYF. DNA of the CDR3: TGTGCCAGTAGCCACAGGGAGGCCAAAAACATTCAGTACTTC.